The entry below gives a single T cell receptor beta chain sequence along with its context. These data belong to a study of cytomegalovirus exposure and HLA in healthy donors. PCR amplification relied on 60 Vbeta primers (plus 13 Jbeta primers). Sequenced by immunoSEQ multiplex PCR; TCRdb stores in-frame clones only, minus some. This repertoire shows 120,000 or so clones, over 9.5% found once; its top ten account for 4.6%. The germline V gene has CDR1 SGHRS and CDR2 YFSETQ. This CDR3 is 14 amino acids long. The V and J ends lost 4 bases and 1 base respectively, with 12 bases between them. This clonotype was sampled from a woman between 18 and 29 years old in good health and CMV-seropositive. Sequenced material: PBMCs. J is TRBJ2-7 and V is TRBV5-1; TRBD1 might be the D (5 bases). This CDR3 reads CASSLLTVSYEQYF. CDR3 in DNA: TGCGCCAGCAGCCTGCTGACAGTATCCTACGAGCAGTACTTC.